One TCR beta chain is described in this entry. Which antigen it targets is not known. There are no base qualities to consult, and no much larger clone falls within one base. The data derive from a study of blood T cell repertoires in COVID-19 (dated by TCRdb to the early 2020s). Turning to the overall study: Samples covering the acute and convalescent phases of COVID-19 were provided by collaborators in the United States, Italy and Spain. The prospective study material was composed of cDNA or gDNA derived from T cells, B-cell-depleted T cells, or PBMCs. Subjects who had been exposed to COVID-19, were actively infected with it, or had recovered from it provided the deeply sampled blood TCRbeta repertoires that made up the dataset. The repertoires were made available in a free public database intended to serve as a resource for research on the immune response to SARS-CoV-2. Samples were obtained from the ongoing ImmuneRACE study (first 160 participants) and from over a thousand subjects provided by 6 global collaborators. The sample metadata nearly always contained a de-identified subject ID, COVID-19 status, age in years and sex. HLA class I and class II types, where available, came from metadata supplied by the sample provider rather than from assay-based typing. The study at large found these results: The amount of clinical and demographic metadata varied by source and participant and was provided uncurated.

The germline V end is reduced by 8 bases and the J end by 7 bases; junction bases left unmatched: 10. The CDR3 covers 14 residues, taking in both the cysteine and the phenylalanine. The kept DNA is CDR3 alone, 42 bases in frame from the first base. The germline V gene yields MGHDK for CDR1 and SYGVNS for CDR2. TCRbeta CDR3 regions were amplified from genomic DNA by means of the immunoSEQ Assay, a bias-controlled multiplex PCR. On the study's bioinformatics: The number of nucleated cells in each sample was estimated by amplification of reference gene primers within the assay. Sequence reads were collapsed and filtered to measure the absolute abundance of every unique TCRbeta CDR3 rearrangement. For each sample, productive Simpson clonality was calculated as the square root of Simpson's diversity index over productive rearrangements. Drawn from immuneACCESS, this table holds only the in-frame rearrangements with V and J called that TCRdb kept. Clones are partly lost; checked studies trace under half to an unresolved V gene and leave the rest unexplained. V and J calls and clone size are copied from that table; D and trimming were computed from the DNA. Here the sample has 90,000 to 120,000 clones; 80% to 90% occur a single time. The ten largest make up around 4.8% of the sample.

Each collaborating institution followed its own protocols to collect whole blood in K2EDTA tubes. Collaborator samples were shipped for TCRbeta analysis as frozen whole blood, isolated PBMCs, or DNA extracted from either sample type. The receptor was isolated from a man aged 55 to 70 with acute or convalescent COVID-19. Input material: peripheral blood. The chain was built from TRBV25-1 and TRBJ1-4, and 7 junction bases match TRBD1. In nucleotide form, the sequence is TGTGCCAGCGGGGCGCCGGGACAGTCTGAAAAACTGTTTTTT. Its protein is CASGAPGQSEKLFF.